These T cell receptor beta chains were read from a single sample in a study of blood T cell repertoires in COVID-19. The method was immunoSEQ multiplex PCR; TCRdb's version includes in-frame clones alone and lacks a portion of them. The table lists roughly 250,000 clones, around nine tenths of them singletons, with roughly 1.7% in the top ten. Sequenced material: PBMCs or T cells enriched from blood (not recorded which). All receptors come from a woman between 50 and 59 years old who had recovered from COVID-19. The CDR3 runs from the conserved cysteine through the conserved F or W.

TRBV11-2	TRBJ2-1	CASSLDRASGSEQFF
TRBV5-5	TRBJ1-6	CASSLQGRNSPLHF
TRBV19	TRBJ1-1	CASSPKTGNTEAFF
TRBV2	TRBJ2-5	CASTPGARETQYF
TRBV28	TRBJ1-5	CASIPTGGGQPQHF
TRBV11-3	TRBJ1-6	CASSSGTGVNSPLHF
TRBV5-5	TRBJ2-3	CASSLSFSGVSTDTQYF
TRBV28	TRBJ2-1	CASKGQGSLDEQFF
TRBV9	TRBJ1-1	CASSATGGLGTEAFF
TRBV19	TRBJ1-5	CASSIGRLDSNQPQHF
TRBV7-2	TRBJ2-1	CASSSILAGVNEQFF
TRBV10-3	TRBJ1-1	CAISEPTLSRSSTEAFF
TRBV5-1	TRBJ2-5	CASSASGRAAETQYF
TRBV6-5	TRBJ2-2	CASSREGGELFF
TRBV7-6	TRBJ2-7	CASSFSGLQNEQYF
TRBV18	TRBJ1-6	CASSPPNSPLHF
TRBV4-2	TRBJ2-4	CASSQVGSGSDIQYF
TRBV7-2	TRBJ1-3	CASSPSGSGGNTIYF
TRBV28	TRBJ2-2	CASTWAGNTGELFF
TRBV24-1	TRBJ2-2	CATSDSSGRAWVDDTGELFF
TRBV5-4	TRBJ1-6	CASSLAGVYYNSPLHF
TRBV2	TRBJ2-7	CASSDGGSIHEQYF